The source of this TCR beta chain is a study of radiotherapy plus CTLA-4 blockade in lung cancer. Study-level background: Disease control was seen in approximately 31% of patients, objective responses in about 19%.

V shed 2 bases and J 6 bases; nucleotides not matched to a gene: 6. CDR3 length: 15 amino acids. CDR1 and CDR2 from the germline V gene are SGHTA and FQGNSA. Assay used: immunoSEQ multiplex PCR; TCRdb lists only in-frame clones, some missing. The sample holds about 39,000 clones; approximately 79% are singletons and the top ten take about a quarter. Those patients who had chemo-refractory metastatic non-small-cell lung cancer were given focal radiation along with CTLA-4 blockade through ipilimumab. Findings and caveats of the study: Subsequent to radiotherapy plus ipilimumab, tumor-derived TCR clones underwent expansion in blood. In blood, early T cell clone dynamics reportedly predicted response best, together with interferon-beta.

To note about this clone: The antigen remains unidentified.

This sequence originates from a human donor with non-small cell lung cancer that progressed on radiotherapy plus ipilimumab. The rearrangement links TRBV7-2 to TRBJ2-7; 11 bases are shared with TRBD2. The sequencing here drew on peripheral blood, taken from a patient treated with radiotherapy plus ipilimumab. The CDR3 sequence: CASSLTSGGMSEQYF. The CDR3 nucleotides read TGTGCCAGCAGCTTAACTAGCGGGGGCATGAGCGAGCAGTACTTC.